A selection of T cell receptor beta chains follows, all from one sample in a study of blood T cell repertoires in COVID-19. Clones were read by immunoSEQ multiplex PCR, and TCRdb kept only the in-frame ones, dropping some. Of over 200,000 clones listed, around 90% were seen once; the top ten hold roughly 3.7%. The source material was PBMCs or T cells enriched from blood (not recorded which). Source of these receptors: a woman aged 25 to 39 who had been exposed to COVID-19. CDR3s include the opening cysteine and the closing phenylalanine or tryptophan. The D gene is left open where the match is weak. For some rows the clone size is stated as once, few or many, or as a class when expanded; others skip it.

>TRBV6-2/TRBV6-3|TRBD1|TRBJ2-2|NA
TGTGCCAGCAGTTACTCGTCGGACGGAAAGGGGGCCACCGGGGAGCTGTTTTTT
CASSYSSDGKGATGELFF
>TRBV28|TRBD1|TRBJ1-2|once
TGTGCCAGCAGTGGCCACGACAGGGGCGGCTATGGCTACACCTTC
CASSGHDRGGYGYTF
>TRBV7-9|NA|TRBJ1-3|NA
TGTGCCAGCAGCCTAAGCTCTGGAAACACCATATATTTT
CASSLSSGNTIYF
>TRBV5-1|NA|TRBJ2-7|NA
TGCGCCAGCAGCTTGGGGGCATCTACCGAGCAGTACTTC
CASSLGASTEQYF
>TRBV19|NA|TRBJ2-7|NA
TGTGCCAGCAGTATTTCTAGGGGTTCCTACGAGCAGTACTTC
CASSISRGSYEQYF
>TRBV10-1|NA|TRBJ2-5|NA
TGCGCCAGCAGTGAGTCGATGACAGGTCAAGAGACCCAGTACTTC
CASSESMTGQETQYF
>TRBV3-1/TRBV3-2|TRBD2|TRBJ2-7|NA
TGTGCCAGCAGCCAATGGCCTAGCGGACACTACGAGCAGTACTTC
CASSQWPSGHYEQYF
>TRBV11-1|NA|TRBJ1-3|NA
TGTGCCAGCAGCTTAGCGACAATCCCCGGAAACACCATATATTTT
CASSLATIPGNTIYF
>TRBV30|TRBD2|TRBJ2-1|NA
TGTGCCTGGAAGCTAGGACTAGCGGGAGGGCGTAATGAGCAGTTCTTC
CAWKLGLAGGRNEQFF
>TRBV4-2|TRBD1|TRBJ2-5|NA
TGTGCCAGCAGCCAACCTCGGACAGGGGAAATTCAAGAGACCCAGTACTTC
CASSQPRTGEIQETQYF
>TRBV5-4|TRBD1|TRBJ2-5|once
TGTGCCAGCAGCATAAGGACAGGGGCAAAGACCCAGTACTTC
CASSIRTGAKTQYF
>TRBV28|NA|TRBJ1-5|NA
TGTGCCAGCAGTGCCCCGCAGGGAACGACTAGCAATCAGCCCCAGCATTTT
CASSAPQGTTSNQPQHF
>TRBV6-5|TRBD1|TRBJ1-1|NA
TGTGCCAGCAGTCAGACAGGGGGCGGCAACACTGAAGCTTTCTTT
CASSQTGGGNTEAFF
>TRBV5-6|TRBD2|TRBJ2-1|NA
TGTGCCAGCAGCTCGCGGACTAGCGGGAGGTACAATGAGCAGTTCTTC
CASSSRTSGRYNEQFF
>TRBV5-1|TRBD2|TRBJ2-1|NA
TGCGCCAGCAGCTCTTCCCAAAGCGGGAGAGGCTACAATGAGCAGTTCTTC
CASSSSQSGRGYNEQFF
>TRBV15|TRBD1|TRBJ1-5|NA
TGTGCCACCAGCAGAGCCAGAGACAGGGTGAATCAGCCCCAGCATTTT
CATSRARDRVNQPQHF
>TRBV29-1|TRBD1|TRBJ2-7|NA
TGCAGCGTGCGACAGGGGGCTAGCGAGCAGTACTTC
CSVRQGASEQYF
>TRBV7-3|NA|TRBJ1-1|NA
TGTGCCAGCAGCTTAAGGGATCTAGGGGAGGATCGCACTGAAGCTTTCTTT
CASSLRDLGEDRTEAFF
>TRBV5-1|NA|TRBJ2-7|NA
TGCGCCAGCAGCATCCGGGTCCACTACGAGCAGTACTTC
CASSIRVHYEQYF
>TRBV11-2|TRBD2|TRBJ2-1|NA
TGTGCCAGCAGCTGGGGACTAGCGGGGGTGTACAATGAGCAGTTCTTC
CASSWGLAGVYNEQFF
>TRBV12-3/TRBV12-4|NA|TRBJ1-1|NA
TGTGCCAGCAGGTGGGAGGGTACTGAAGCTTTCTTT
CASRWEGTEAFF
>TRBV5-1|NA|TRBJ2-3|NA
TGCGCCAGCAGCTTGGGGGCCGCCCCCACAGATACGCAGTATTTT
CASSLGAAPTDTQYF
>TRBV5-1|TRBD2|TRBJ2-7|NA
TGCGCCAGCAGCTTGTTGACTAGCGGGAGCCCGGAGCAGTACTTC
CASSLLTSGSPEQYF
>TRBV12-3/TRBV12-4|NA|TRBJ2-3|NA
TGTGCCAGCAGTTTCGACGGGAGAGATACGCAGTATTTT
CASSFDGRDTQYF
>TRBV5-4|TRBD1|TRBJ2-7|NA
TGTGCCAGCAGCCCGAGACAGGGGGTCTACGAGCAGTACTTC
CASSPRQGVYEQYF
>TRBV2|TRBD1|TRBJ2-2|NA
TGTGCCAGCATAGAGACAGGGTACACCGGGGAGCTGTTTTTT
CASIETGYTGELFF
>TRBV11-2|TRBD2|TRBJ2-5|NA
TGTGCCAGCAGCGACCGCGGGGCCCCCGGGGGGGAGACCCAGTACTTC
CASSDRGAPGGETQYF
>TRBV9|NA|TRBJ1-1|NA
TGTGCCAGCAGCGTAAACAGTATGAACACTGAAGCTTTCTTT
CASSVNSMNTEAFF
>TRBV28|NA|TRBJ2-1|NA
TGTGCCAGCAGTACCTACTACAATGAGCAGTTCTTC
CASSTYYNEQFF
>TRBV11-3|TRBD1|TRBJ2-5|NA
TGTGCCAGCAGCTCCGGGACAGGGATCCAAGAGACCCAGTACTTC
CASSSGTGIQETQYF
>TRBV3-1/TRBV3-2|TRBD2|TRBJ2-7|NA
TGTGCCAGCAGCCAATATAGCGGGAGGGCTTACGAGCAGTACTTC
CASSQYSGRAYEQYF
>TRBV28|TRBD2|TRBJ2-2|NA
TGTGCCAGCAGTTTATTTAGCGGGGTTGCGAACACCGGGGAGCTGTTTTTT
CASSLFSGVANTGELFF
>TRBV23-1|TRBD1|TRBJ1-2|NA
TGCGCCAGCAGTCTGAGGGGACAGGGGGAACTGTTACCTCAACTTTCTTCAAACTATGGCTACACCTTC
CASSLRGQGELLPQLSSNYGYTF
>TRBV10-3|NA|TRBJ2-7|NA
TGTGCCATCAGTGATTGGCAAGAGCAGTACTTC
CAISDWQEQYF
>TRBV9|TRBD2|TRBJ2-1|NA
TGTGCCAGCAGCGTAGAATTAGGCGGGAGGGCCGATGAGCAGTTCTTC
CASSVELGGRADEQFF
>TRBV6-1|NA|TRBJ2-5|NA
TGTGCCAGCAGTGAAGGTGTGACCGCGATCGGGGAGACCCAGTACTTC
CASSEGVTAIGETQYF
>TRBV6-1|TRBD1|TRBJ1-1|NA
TGTGCCAGCAGTGAAAACAGGGGGACAGCTTTCTTT
CASSENRGTAFF
>TRBV18|TRBD1|TRBJ2-3|once
TGTGCCAGCTCACCTAGGACAGGTAGCACAGATACGCAGTATTTT
CASSPRTGSTDTQYF
>TRBV13|TRBD1|TRBJ1-5|once
TGTGCCAGCAGCAAAAGGGGGCGCGGTCAGCCCCAGCATTTT
CASSKRGRGQPQHF
>TRBV7-9|TRBD1|TRBJ1-2|NA
TGTGCCAGCAGCTTAAGTCAGGGGGCGAGGGGCTACACCTTC
CASSLSQGARGYTF
>TRBV28|TRBD2|TRBJ2-3|once
TGTGCCAGCAGTCTAGGGACTAGCGGGGAGGATACGCAGTATTTT
CASSLGTSGEDTQYF
>TRBV19|TRBD1|TRBJ1-3|NA
TGTGCCACCCTGACAGGGGGCGGAAACACCATATATTTT
CATLTGGGNTIYF
>TRBV5-4|TRBD1|TRBJ1-1|NA
TGTGCCAGCAGCTTGGGCGTTAACAGGGGGCCAACTGAAGCTTTCTTT
CASSLGVNRGPTEAFF
>TRBV7-9|TRBD1|TRBJ1-5|NA
TGTGCCAGCAGCTTGGGCAGGGGGGATCAGCCCCAGCATTTT
CASSLGRGDQPQHF
>TRBV5-1|NA|TRBJ1-6|NA
TGCGCCAGCAGCTTGGTCAGGGATGCTTCACCCCTCCACTTT
CASSLVRDASPLHF
>TRBV7-9|NA|TRBJ1-2|NA
TGTGCCAGCAGCTTTGGACAGAACTATGGCTACACCTTC
CASSFGQNYGYTF
>TRBV29-1|NA|TRBJ2-4|few
TGCAGCGCTAGGGCCACGAGGGACATTCAGTACTTC
CSARATRDIQYF
>TRBV12-3/TRBV12-4|NA|TRBJ2-1|NA
TGTGCCAGCAGTTTAGCGGCCCACAATGAGCAGTTCTTC
CASSLAAHNEQFF
>TRBV11-2|NA|TRBJ1-2|NA
TGTGCCAGCAGCTCGAGGGCGGAGGGAGCATATGGCTACACCTTC
CASSSRAEGAYGYTF
>TRBV7-9|NA|TRBJ2-5|few
TGTGCCAGCAGCTTATCCCTCCCGGCAGGGGTGGGAGAGACCCAGTACTTC
CASSLSLPAGVGETQYF
>TRBV10-1|TRBD2|TRBJ2-1|NA
TGCGCCAGCAGTGGATCCCTCGGGACTAGCGGGAGTGGGGATGAGCAGTTCTTC
CASSGSLGTSGSGDEQFF
>TRBV10-2|NA|TRBJ2-5|once
TGCGCCAGCAGTGAGAGAGGAGGGCGGCGGGAGACCCAGTACTTC
CASSERGGRRETQYF
>TRBV4-1|NA|TRBJ1-4|NA
TGCGCCAGCAGCCCCCTCCTCTTGTTGAATGAAAAACTGTTTTTT
CASSPLLLLNEKLFF
>TRBV5-1|TRBD1|TRBJ2-2|NA
TGCGCCAGCAGATTACAGGGGGGGAACACCGGGGAGCTGTTTTTT
CASRLQGGNTGELFF